This entry is about one TCR beta chain. The data belong to a study of blood T cells in healthy people across ages. The CDR3 consists of 13 residues. The V segment lost 7 bases and the J segment 6 bases; nucleotides outside the gene matches: 5. With a J-beta primer mix and a sample-barcoded 5' primer, a second PCR ran about 7 to 12 cycles. TCRdb re-called the 5' RACE reads through MiXCR, storing one row per CDR3 protein. The sample lists over 1,500,000 distinct CDR3 sequences; just under 50% were seen once. Sequenced material: blood. This receptor was identified in a woman between 35 and 50 years old in good health. J is TRBJ1-4 and V is TRBV12-3 or TRBV12-4; TRBD1 matches 7 bases. CDR3 region: CASTRQGDEKLFF. The CDR3 nucleotides are TGTGCCAGCACTCGACAGGGCGATGAAAAACTGTTTTTT.